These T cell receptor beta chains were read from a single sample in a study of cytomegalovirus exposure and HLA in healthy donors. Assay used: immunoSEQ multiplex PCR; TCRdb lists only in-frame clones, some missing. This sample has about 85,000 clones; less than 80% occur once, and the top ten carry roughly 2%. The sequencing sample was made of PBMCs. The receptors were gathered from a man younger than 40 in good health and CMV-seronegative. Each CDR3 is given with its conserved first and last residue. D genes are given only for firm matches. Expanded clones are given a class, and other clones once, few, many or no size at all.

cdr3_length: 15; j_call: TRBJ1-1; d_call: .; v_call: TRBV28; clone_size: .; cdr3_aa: CASRKQGRFSTEAFF; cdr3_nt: TGTGCCAGCAGGAAACAGGGAAGGTTCTCCACTGAAGCTTTCTTT
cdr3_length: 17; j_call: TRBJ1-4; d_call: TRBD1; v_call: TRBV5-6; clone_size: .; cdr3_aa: CASSLLQGAGANEKLFF; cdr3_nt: TGTGCCAGCAGCCTACTACAGGGGGCGGGTGCTAATGAAAAACTGTTTTTT
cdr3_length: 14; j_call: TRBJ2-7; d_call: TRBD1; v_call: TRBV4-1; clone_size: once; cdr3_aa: CASSPGQHNYEQYF; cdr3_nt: TGCGCCAGCAGCCCGGGACAGCATAACTACGAGCAGTACTTC
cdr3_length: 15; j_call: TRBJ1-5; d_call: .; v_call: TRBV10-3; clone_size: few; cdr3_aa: CAIRAGVEGNQPQHF; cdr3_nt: TGTGCCATCAGGGCGGGGGTGGAGGGCAATCAGCCCCAGCATTTT
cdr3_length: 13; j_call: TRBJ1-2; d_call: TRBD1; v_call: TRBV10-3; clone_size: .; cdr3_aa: CAITGTGVQGYTF; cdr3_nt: TGTGCCATCACCGGGACAGGCGTCCAGGGCTACACCTTC
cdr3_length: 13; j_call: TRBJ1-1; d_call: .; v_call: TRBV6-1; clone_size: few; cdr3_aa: CASSEAENTEAFF; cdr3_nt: TGTGCCAGCAGTGAGGCAGAAAACACTGAAGCTTTCTTT
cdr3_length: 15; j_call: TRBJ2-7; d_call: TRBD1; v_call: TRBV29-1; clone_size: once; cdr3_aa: CSVVGPGGPNYEQYF; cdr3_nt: TGCAGCGTTGTCGGGCCAGGGGGTCCTAACTACGAGCAGTACTTC
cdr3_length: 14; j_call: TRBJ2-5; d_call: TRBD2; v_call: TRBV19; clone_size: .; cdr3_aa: CATGTSGGYETQYF; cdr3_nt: TGTGCCACCGGGACTAGCGGGGGGTATGAGACCCAGTACTTC
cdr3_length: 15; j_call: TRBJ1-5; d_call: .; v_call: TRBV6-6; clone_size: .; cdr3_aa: CASSYSEDSNQPQHF; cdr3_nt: TGTGCCAGCAGTTACTCGGAGGATAGCAATCAGCCCCAGCATTTT
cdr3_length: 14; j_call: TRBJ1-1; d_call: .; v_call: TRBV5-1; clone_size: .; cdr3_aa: CASSLVSAGTEAFF; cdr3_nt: TGCGCCAGCAGCTTGGTTAGCGCAGGCACTGAAGCTTTCTTT
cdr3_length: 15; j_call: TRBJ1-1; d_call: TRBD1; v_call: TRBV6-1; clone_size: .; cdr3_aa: CASRRQGNGNTEAFF; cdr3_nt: TGTGCCAGCAGGCGACAGGGAAACGGAAACACTGAAGCTTTCTTT
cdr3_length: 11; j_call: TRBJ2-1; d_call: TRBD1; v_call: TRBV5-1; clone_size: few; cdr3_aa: CASGQVNEQFF; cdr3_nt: TGCGCCAGCGGACAGGTTAATGAGCAGTTCTTC
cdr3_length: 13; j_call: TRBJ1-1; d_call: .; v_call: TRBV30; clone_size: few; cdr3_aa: CAWSASRITEAFF; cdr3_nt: TGTGCCTGGAGTGCTTCTAGGATCACTGAAGCTTTCTTT
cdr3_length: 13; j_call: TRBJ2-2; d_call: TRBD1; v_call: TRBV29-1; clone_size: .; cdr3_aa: CSGDRENTGELFF; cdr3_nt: TGCAGCGGGGACAGAGAGAACACCGGGGAGCTGTTTTTT
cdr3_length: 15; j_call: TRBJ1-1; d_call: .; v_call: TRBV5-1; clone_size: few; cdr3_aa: CASSLLTTMNTEAFF; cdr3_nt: TGCGCCAGCAGCTTGCTTACTACAATGAACACTGAAGCTTTCTTT
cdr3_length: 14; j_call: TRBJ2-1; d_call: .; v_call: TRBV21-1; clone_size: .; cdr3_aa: CAIRGGRGGNEQFF; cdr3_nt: TGTGCCATACGTGGGGGCAGGGGAGGGAATGAGCAGTTCTTC
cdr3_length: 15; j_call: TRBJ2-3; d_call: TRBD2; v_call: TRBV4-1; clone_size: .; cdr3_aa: CASSQDGGATDTQYF; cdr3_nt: TGCGCCAGCAGCCAAGACGGGGGGGCGACAGATACGCAGTATTTT
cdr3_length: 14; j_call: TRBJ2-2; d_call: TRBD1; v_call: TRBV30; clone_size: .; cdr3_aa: CAWRGGAGTGELFF; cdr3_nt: TGTGCCTGGAGAGGGGGCGCAGGCACCGGGGAGCTGTTTTTT
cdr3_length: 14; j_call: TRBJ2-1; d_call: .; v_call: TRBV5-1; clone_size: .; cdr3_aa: CASSPLYRVNEQFF; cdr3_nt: TGCGCCAGCAGCCCACTCTACAGGGTCAATGAGCAGTTCTTC
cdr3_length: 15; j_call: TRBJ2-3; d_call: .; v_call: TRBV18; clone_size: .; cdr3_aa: CASSTWTRGTDTQYF; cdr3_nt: TGTGCCAGCTCAACGTGGACTAGGGGGACAGATACGCAGTATTTT
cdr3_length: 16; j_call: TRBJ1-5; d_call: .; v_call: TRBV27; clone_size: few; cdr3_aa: CASKDGGRDSNQPQHF; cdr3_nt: TGTGCCAGCAAGGACGGCGGTCGGGATAGCAATCAGCCCCAGCATTTT
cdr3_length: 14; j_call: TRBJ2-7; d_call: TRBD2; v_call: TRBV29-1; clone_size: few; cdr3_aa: CSVEVTGGRYEQYF; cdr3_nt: TGCAGCGTTGAAGTAACGGGAGGCCGCTACGAGCAGTACTTC
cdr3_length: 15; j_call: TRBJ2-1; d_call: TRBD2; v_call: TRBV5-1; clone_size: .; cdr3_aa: CASSLLAGLGDEQFF; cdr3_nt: TGCGCCAGCAGCCTACTAGCGGGATTAGGAGATGAGCAGTTCTTC
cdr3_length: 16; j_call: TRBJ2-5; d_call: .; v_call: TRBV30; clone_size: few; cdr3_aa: CAWSTFILDYQETQYF; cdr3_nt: TGTGCCTGGAGTACCTTTATTCTGGACTATCAAGAGACCCAGTACTTC